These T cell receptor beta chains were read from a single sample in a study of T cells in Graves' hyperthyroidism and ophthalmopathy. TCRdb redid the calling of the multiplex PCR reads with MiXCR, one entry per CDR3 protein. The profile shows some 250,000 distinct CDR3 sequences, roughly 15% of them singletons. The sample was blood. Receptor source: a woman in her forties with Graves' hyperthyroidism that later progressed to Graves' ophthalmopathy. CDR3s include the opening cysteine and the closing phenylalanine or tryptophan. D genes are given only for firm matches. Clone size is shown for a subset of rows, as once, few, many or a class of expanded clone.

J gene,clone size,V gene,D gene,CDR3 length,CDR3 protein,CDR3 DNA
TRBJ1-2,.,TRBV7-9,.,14,CAAGPNFVNYGYTF,TGTGCCGCGGGGCCCAACTTTGTTAACTATGGCTACACCTTC
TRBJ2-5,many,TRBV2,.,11,CASSGTETQYF,TGTGCCAGCAGTGGGACAGAGACCCAGTACTTC
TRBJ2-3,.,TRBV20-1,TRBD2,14,CSALIAGGRDTQYF,TGCAGTGCTTTGATAGCGGGAGGGAGGGATACGCAGTATTTT
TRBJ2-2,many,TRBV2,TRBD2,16,CASSDLGLANTGELFF,TGTGCCAGCAGTGATTTGGGACTAGCGAACACCGGGGAGCTGTTTTTT
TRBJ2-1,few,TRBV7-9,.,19,CASSPVGGLHSNSYNEQFF,TGTGCCAGCAGCCCAGTCGGGGGACTCCATTCCAACTCCTACAATGAGCAGTTCTTC
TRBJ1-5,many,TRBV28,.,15,CASRQTGTPTQPQHF,TGTGCCAGCAGGCAAACCGGGACACCGACACAGCCCCAGCATTTT
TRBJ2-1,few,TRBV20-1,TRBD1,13,CSARLQGAREQFF,TGCAGTGCTAGACTTCAGGGGGCCCGGGAGCAGTTCTTC
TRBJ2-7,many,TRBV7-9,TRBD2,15,CASSPGLAFSYEQYF,TGTGCCAGCAGCCCCGGACTAGCGTTTTCCTACGAGCAGTACTTC
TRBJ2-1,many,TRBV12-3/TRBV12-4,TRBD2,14,CASTQGAGGNEQFF,TGTGCCAGCACCCAAGGGGCGGGAGGTAATGAGCAGTTCTTC
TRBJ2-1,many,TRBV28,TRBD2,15,CASSLGLAGHNEQFF,TGTGCCAGCAGTTTAGGTCTAGCGGGGCACAATGAGCAGTTCTTC
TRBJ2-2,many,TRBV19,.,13,CASSFRNTGELFF,TGTGCCAGTAGTTTCAGGAACACCGGGGAGCTGTTTTTT
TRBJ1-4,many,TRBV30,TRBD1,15,CAWRDRGYNNEKLFF,TGTGCCTGGAGGGACAGGGGGTACAATAATGAAAAACTGTTTTTT
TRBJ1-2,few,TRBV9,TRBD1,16,CASSVDPGTDSYGYTF,TGTGCCAGCAGCGTAGATCCCGGGACAGATAGCTATGGCTACACCTTC
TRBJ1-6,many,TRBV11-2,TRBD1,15,CASSLRTGLNSPLHF,TGTGCCAGCAGCTTACGGACAGGGCTGAATTCACCCCTCCACTTT
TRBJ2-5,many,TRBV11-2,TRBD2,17,CASSLDLGSGRGETQYF,TGTGCCAGCAGCTTAGATCTTGGTAGCGGGAGAGGAGAGACCCAGTACTTC
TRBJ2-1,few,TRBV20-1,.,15,CSASAVGLGLNEQFF,TGCAGTGCTTCGGCCGTGGGACTGGGACTCAATGAGCAGTTCTTC
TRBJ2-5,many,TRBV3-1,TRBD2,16,CASSQGLAGDEETQYF,TGTGCCAGCAGCCAAGGACTAGCGGGAGACGAAGAGACCCAGTACTTC